The rows below give T cell receptor beta chains drawn from one sample of a study of T cells after yellow fever vaccination. TCRdb called the 5' RACE reads again in MiXCR, with one record for every CDR3 protein. The sample holds roughly 170,000 distinct CDR3 sequences, approximately 10% seen once. The input for sequencing was CD8+ T cells sorted from PBMCs, taken 45 days after the yellow fever booster vaccination. The receptors stem from a young man who received the YFV17D yellow fever vaccine. CDR3s leave out the opening cysteine and the closing phenylalanine or tryptophan. Fields, in order: CDR3 protein, V gene, clone size, J gene. Size is stated for part of the rows, as once, few or many counts, or as a class when the clone is expanded.

cdr3_aa: ASAIGGNQPQH; v_call: TRBV2; clone_size: .; j_call: TRBJ1-5
cdr3_aa: ASRTSGRSSYNEQF; v_call: TRBV2; clone_size: .; j_call: TRBJ2-1
cdr3_aa: ASRMGFSEAF; v_call: TRBV12-3/TRBV12-4; clone_size: .; j_call: TRBJ1-1
cdr3_aa: ASSLRTDGGYEQY; v_call: TRBV12-3/TRBV12-4; clone_size: .; j_call: TRBJ2-7
cdr3_aa: ASSTPRQGTNTGELF; v_call: TRBV11-3; clone_size: .; j_call: TRBJ2-2
cdr3_aa: ASSSGLSSLVNEQF; v_call: TRBV7-2; clone_size: .; j_call: TRBJ2-1
cdr3_aa: AISPGDSYNEQF; v_call: TRBV19; clone_size: few; j_call: TRBJ2-1
cdr3_aa: ASSIFLYNEQF; v_call: TRBV27; clone_size: .; j_call: TRBJ2-1
cdr3_aa: ASSPRSYLTGGTGELF; v_call: TRBV3-1; clone_size: .; j_call: TRBJ2-2
cdr3_aa: ASSGRLASRSIVVNNEQF; v_call: TRBV12-3/TRBV12-4; clone_size: .; j_call: TRBJ2-1
cdr3_aa: ASTERGGSYNEQF; v_call: TRBV13; clone_size: many; j_call: TRBJ2-1
cdr3_aa: ASSLQLGFTDTQY; v_call: TRBV27; clone_size: many; j_call: TRBJ2-3
cdr3_aa: SAREAGLNTEAF; v_call: TRBV20-1; clone_size: many; j_call: TRBJ1-1
cdr3_aa: ASSSQGAGTGELF; v_call: TRBV12-3/TRBV12-4; clone_size: .; j_call: TRBJ2-2
cdr3_aa: AISESGGQETQY; v_call: TRBV10-3; clone_size: .; j_call: TRBJ2-5
cdr3_aa: SAREMSYEQY; v_call: TRBV20-1; clone_size: few; j_call: TRBJ2-7
cdr3_aa: ASSLAVRSHGYT; v_call: TRBV5-1; clone_size: few; j_call: TRBJ1-2
cdr3_aa: ASSYSPASGRDLYGYT; v_call: TRBV6-2/TRBV6-3; clone_size: many; j_call: TRBJ1-2
cdr3_aa: ATRGGEPYNEQF; v_call: TRBV28; clone_size: .; j_call: TRBJ2-1
cdr3_aa: SVEDVDTGELF; v_call: TRBV29-1; clone_size: few; j_call: TRBJ2-2
cdr3_aa: SAPQGFKYNEQF; v_call: TRBV20-1; clone_size: many; j_call: TRBJ2-1
cdr3_aa: ASSSTGFSNQPQH; v_call: TRBV7-9; clone_size: few; j_call: TRBJ1-5
cdr3_aa: ASRGTGTGGSDTQY; v_call: TRBV12-3/TRBV12-4; clone_size: few; j_call: TRBJ2-3
cdr3_aa: ASYSWWGRGVNEQF; v_call: TRBV2; clone_size: .; j_call: TRBJ2-1
cdr3_aa: ASNRGRQNSPLH; v_call: TRBV9; clone_size: few; j_call: TRBJ1-6
cdr3_aa: ASSSGWGNQPQH; v_call: TRBV5-6; clone_size: .; j_call: TRBJ1-5
cdr3_aa: ASSQDVGDNEKLF; v_call: TRBV14; clone_size: .; j_call: TRBJ1-4
cdr3_aa: ASSQAGAINEQF; v_call: TRBV4-1; clone_size: few; j_call: TRBJ2-1
cdr3_aa: AWSDRVDGYT; v_call: TRBV30; clone_size: few; j_call: TRBJ1-2
cdr3_aa: ASRGQGAYNEQF; v_call: TRBV7-9; clone_size: few; j_call: TRBJ2-1
cdr3_aa: ASSLKTLAGAQETQY; v_call: TRBV7-9; clone_size: few; j_call: TRBJ2-5
cdr3_aa: AISGDLTNNEQY; v_call: TRBV10-3; clone_size: .; j_call: TRBJ2-7
cdr3_aa: ATSTGALQETQY; v_call: TRBV6-5; clone_size: .; j_call: TRBJ2-5
cdr3_aa: ASSQYRGDNQPQH; v_call: TRBV4-1; clone_size: .; j_call: TRBJ1-5
cdr3_aa: ASSYAGGAYGYT; v_call: TRBV7-9; clone_size: few; j_call: TRBJ1-2
cdr3_aa: ASSHGRVDTEAF; v_call: TRBV7-9; clone_size: few; j_call: TRBJ1-1
cdr3_aa: ASTISTSGGPPANTGELF; v_call: TRBV5-8; clone_size: .; j_call: TRBJ2-2
cdr3_aa: ASSMEYLGGNTEAF; v_call: TRBV19; clone_size: .; j_call: TRBJ1-1
cdr3_aa: SARDGGATGELF; v_call: TRBV20-1; clone_size: .; j_call: TRBJ2-2
cdr3_aa: ASSYSDTRRDTGELF; v_call: TRBV6-5; clone_size: few; j_call: TRBJ2-2
cdr3_aa: ASSPVGGGNTIY; v_call: TRBV28; clone_size: few; j_call: TRBJ1-3
cdr3_aa: ASSPGTGEVTEAF; v_call: TRBV4-3; clone_size: few; j_call: TRBJ1-1
cdr3_aa: ASRWTGSLSRTNTGELF; v_call: TRBV6-2/TRBV6-3; clone_size: .; j_call: TRBJ2-2
cdr3_aa: ASSRGPYNEQF; v_call: TRBV12-3/TRBV12-4; clone_size: many; j_call: TRBJ2-1
cdr3_aa: ASISGRDHENEKLF; v_call: TRBV21-1; clone_size: .; j_call: TRBJ1-4
cdr3_aa: ASSPGTSGGPGNEQF; v_call: TRBV9; clone_size: .; j_call: TRBJ2-1
cdr3_aa: ASSRTGEEEKLF; v_call: TRBV6-6; clone_size: few; j_call: TRBJ1-4
cdr3_aa: ASLSAGADGTGELF; v_call: TRBV12-3/TRBV12-4; clone_size: .; j_call: TRBJ2-2
cdr3_aa: ASSLTTSSTDTQY; v_call: TRBV7-9; clone_size: few; j_call: TRBJ2-3
cdr3_aa: ASSLGRGGLDTQY; v_call: TRBV7-8; clone_size: few; j_call: TRBJ2-3